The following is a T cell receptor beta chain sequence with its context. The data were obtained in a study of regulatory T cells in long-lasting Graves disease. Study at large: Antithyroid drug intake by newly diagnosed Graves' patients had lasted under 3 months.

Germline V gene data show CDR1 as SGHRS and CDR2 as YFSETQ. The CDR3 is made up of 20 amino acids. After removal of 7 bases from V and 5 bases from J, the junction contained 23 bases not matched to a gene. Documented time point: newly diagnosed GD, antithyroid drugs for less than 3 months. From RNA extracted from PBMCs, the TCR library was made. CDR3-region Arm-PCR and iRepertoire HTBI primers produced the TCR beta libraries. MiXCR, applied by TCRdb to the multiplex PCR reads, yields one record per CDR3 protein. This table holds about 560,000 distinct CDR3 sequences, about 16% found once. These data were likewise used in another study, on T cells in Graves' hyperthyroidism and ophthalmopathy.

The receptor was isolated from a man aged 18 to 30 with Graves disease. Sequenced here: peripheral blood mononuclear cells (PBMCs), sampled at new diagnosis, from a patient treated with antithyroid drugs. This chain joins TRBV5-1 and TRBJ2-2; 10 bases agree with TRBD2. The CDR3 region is CASRLTWLAGVRRSTGELFF. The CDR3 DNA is TGCGCCAGCCGACTAACGTGGCTAGCGGGAGTAAGAAGGAGTACCGGGGAGCTGTTTTTT.